This T cell receptor beta chain derives from a study of spatial heterogeneity in lung cancer (dated by TCRdb to about 2019). As for the study more broadly: More beta-chain than alpha-chain transcripts were consistently detected, likely reflecting higher beta-chain transcript abundance. In tumor regions, TCR transcript counts showed a strong correlation with a T cell transcriptional module score derived from matched bulk RNA-seq. In the raw uncorrected reads, each unique combination of TCR and UMI appeared on average more than ten times. In non-small cell lung cancer, the study made a quantitative comparison of TCR alpha and beta repertoires among multiple tumor regions, matched nontumor lung and blood. Nonsynonymous mutation counts, determined by whole-exome sequencing of tumor tissue, were related to TCR repertoire features. At surgery, both alpha and beta chains were TCR-sequenced in some 220 tumor regions, fewer than 65 matched nontumor lung samples and just over 55 PBMC samples.

The sample's time point label, in plain terms: sample taken at primary tumor resection. Samples were obtained from approximately 70 patients with early-stage, untreated non-small cell lung cancer from the lung TRACERx cohort. Without any cell sorting, TCR sequencing was performed on whole RNA extracted either from tumor and nontumor lung tissue or from cryopreserved PBMC samples. Only patients with enough RNA available from two or more tumor regions were chosen for TCR sequencing. Before selection, tumor and adjacent nontumor lung specimens were reviewed by a lung pathologist. Trimmed from V: 6 bases; trimmed from J: 4 bases; junction bases lacking a gene match: 3. Looking up the germline V gene yields CDR1 MNHEY and CDR2 SVGEGT. There are 13 amino acids in the CDR3, from cysteine to phenylalanine inclusive. Of all the DNA, just the CDR3 is kept, 39 bases in frame from base 1. This clonotype has at least ten counts. The specificity of this receptor is unknown. Base quality data are lacking; no much larger clone is found one base away. This beta chain is a stray sequence in a library constructed for alpha chains; its clone size is not meaningful.

The library was produced with 5' RACE. Sequencing relied on a NextSeq 500. To allow correction of PCR and sequencing errors, the TCR library protocol tagged every TCR cDNA molecule with a unique molecular identifier. Regarding the original processing steps: TCR identification, UMI-based error correction and CDR3 extraction were all carried out with Decombinator tools. TCRs above a frequency of 2 per 1,000, corresponding to the top 1% of the tumor frequency distribution, were defined as expanded. Expanded tumor TCRs were classed as regional if statistically deemed absent (corrected P<0.05) from at least one tumor region, otherwise ubiquitous. Rényi diversity was computed with the R vegan package after subsampling each repertoire 100 times to 5,000 TCRs. CDR3 similarity networks were built from amino acid triplet string-kernel similarity, connecting CDR3s with pairwise similarity above 0.82. Starting from the raw public reads, TCRdb applied fastp trimming at Q25, assembled clones with MiXCR and retained in-frame beta chains. Rows are combined by CDR3 protein, so each entry shows the most common genes and DNA. TCRdb's processing, not the authors', yielded these V and J calls. The sample table shows 2,700 or so distinct CDR3 sequences, and roughly 5.8% are seen once. The top ten clonotypes cover around a sixth of the sample.

Study-level results and caveats: Counts of ubiquitous and regional expanded TCRs correlated with counts of ubiquitous and regional nonsynonymous mutations, respectively. A correlation was observed between the number of expanded intratumoral alpha and beta TCRs and the tumor nonsynonymous mutation count. Confirming at a functional level the hypothesis that regional TCRs recognize regional mutations was considered to require additional single-cell paired TCR alpha and beta sequencing. Estimated TCR-seq coverage of tumor T cells was only about 7.4% for alpha chains and 12% to 15% for beta chains.

Here the chain combines TRBV6-2 or TRBV6-3 and TRBJ2-1; TRBD1 matches 7 bases in the middle. The origin of this receptor is a male donor with early-stage non-small cell lung cancer. Sequencing was performed on lung tumor tissue, taken at surgery. The nucleotide sequence reads as follows: TGTGCCAGCAGAACAGGGGCTTACAATGAGCAGTTCTTC. This codes for CASRTGAYNEQFF.